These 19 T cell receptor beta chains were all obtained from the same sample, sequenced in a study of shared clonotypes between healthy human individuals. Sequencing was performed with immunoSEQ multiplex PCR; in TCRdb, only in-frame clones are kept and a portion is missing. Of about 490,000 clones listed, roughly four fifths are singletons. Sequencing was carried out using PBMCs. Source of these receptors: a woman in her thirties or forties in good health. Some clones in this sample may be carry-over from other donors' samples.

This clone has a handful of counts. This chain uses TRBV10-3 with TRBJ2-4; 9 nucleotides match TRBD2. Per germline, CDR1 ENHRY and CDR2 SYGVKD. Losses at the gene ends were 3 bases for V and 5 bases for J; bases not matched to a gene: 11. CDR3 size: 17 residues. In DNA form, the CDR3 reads TGTGCCATCAGTGATGGGCTAGCGGGATTGGATGAAAACATTCAGTACTTC. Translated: CAISDGLAGLDENIQYF.

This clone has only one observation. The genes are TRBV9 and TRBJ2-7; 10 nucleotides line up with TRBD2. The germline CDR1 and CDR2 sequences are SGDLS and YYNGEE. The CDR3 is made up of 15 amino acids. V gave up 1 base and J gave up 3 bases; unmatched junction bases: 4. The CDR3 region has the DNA TGTGCCAGCAGCGTAAGACTAGCGGGTTACTACGAGCAGTACTTC. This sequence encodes CASSVRLAGYYEQYF. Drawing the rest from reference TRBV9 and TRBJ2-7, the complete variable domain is DSGVTQTPKHLITATGQRVTLRCSPRSGDLSVYWYQQSLDQGLQFLIQYYNGEERAKGNILERFSAQQFPDLHSELNLSSLELGDSALYFCASSVRLAGYYEQYFGPGTRLTVT.

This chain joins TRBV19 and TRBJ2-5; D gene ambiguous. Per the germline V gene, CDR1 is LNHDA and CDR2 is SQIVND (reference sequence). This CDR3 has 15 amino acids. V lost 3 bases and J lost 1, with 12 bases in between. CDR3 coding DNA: TGTGCCAGTAGTATTGGAACAACACCCCAAGAGACCCAGTACTTC. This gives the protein CASSIGTTPQETQYF.

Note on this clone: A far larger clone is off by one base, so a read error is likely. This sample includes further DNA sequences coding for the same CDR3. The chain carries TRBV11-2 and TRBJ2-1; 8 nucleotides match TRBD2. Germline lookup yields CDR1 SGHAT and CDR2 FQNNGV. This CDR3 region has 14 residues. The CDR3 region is CASSFSGTLGEQFF. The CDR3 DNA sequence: TGCGCCAGCAGCTTTAGCGGGACCCTCGGTGAGCAGTTCTTC.

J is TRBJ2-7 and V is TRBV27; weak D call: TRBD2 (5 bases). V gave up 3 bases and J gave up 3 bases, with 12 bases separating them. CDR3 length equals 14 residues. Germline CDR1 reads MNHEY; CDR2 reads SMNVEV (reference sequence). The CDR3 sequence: CASSFGIARYEQYF. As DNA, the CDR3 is TGTGCCAGCAGTTTTGGGATAGCGCGCTACGAGCAGTACTTC.

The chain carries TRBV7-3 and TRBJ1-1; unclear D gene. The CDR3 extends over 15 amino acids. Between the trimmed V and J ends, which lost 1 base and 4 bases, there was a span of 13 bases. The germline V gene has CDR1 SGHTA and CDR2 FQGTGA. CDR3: CASSLSSHLSTEAFF. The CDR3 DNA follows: TGTGCCAGCAGCTTAAGTAGTCACTTAAGCACTGAAGCTTTCTTT.

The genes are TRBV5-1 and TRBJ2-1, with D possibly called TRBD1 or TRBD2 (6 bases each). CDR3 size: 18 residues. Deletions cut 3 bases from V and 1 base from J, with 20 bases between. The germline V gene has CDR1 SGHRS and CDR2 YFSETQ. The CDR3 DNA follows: TGCGCCAGCAGCTCAGGGGACTCCTGGCGAACGTCCTACAATGAGCAGTTCTTC. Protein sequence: CASSSGDSWRTSYNEQFF.

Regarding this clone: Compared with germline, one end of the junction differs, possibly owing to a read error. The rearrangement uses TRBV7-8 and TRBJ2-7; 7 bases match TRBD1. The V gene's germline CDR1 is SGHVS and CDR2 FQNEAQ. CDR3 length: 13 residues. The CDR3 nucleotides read TGTGCCAGCAGCTCGGGACAGAGAGTAAGTTGGAACTTC. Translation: CASSSGQRVSWNF.

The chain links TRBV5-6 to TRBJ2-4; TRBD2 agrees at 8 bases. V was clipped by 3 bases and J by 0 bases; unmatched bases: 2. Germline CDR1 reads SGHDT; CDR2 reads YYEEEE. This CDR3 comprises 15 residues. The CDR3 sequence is CASSSLAGAKNIQYF. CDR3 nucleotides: TGTGCCAGCAGCTCCCTAGCGGGAGCCAAAAACATTCAGTACTTC. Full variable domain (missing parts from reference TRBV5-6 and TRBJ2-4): DAGVTQSPTHLIKTRGQQVTLRCSPKSGHDTVSWYQQALGQGPQFIFQYYEEEERQRGNFPDRFSGHQFPNYSSELNVNALLLGDSALYLCASSSLAGAKNIQYFGAGTRLSVL.

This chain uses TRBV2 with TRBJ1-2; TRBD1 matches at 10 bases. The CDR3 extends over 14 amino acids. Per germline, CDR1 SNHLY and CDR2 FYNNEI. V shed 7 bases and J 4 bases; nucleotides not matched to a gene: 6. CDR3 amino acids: CASTWDRGSYGYTF. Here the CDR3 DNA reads TGTGCCAGCACATGGGACAGGGGATCCTATGGCTACACCTTC.

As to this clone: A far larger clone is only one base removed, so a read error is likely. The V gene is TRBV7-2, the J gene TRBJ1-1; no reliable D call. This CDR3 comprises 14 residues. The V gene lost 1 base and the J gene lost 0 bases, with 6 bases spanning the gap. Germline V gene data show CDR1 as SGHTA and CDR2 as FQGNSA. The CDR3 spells CASSLGTVNTEAFF. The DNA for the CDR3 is TGTGCCAGCAGCTTAGGGACGGTGAACACTGAAGCTTTCTTT.

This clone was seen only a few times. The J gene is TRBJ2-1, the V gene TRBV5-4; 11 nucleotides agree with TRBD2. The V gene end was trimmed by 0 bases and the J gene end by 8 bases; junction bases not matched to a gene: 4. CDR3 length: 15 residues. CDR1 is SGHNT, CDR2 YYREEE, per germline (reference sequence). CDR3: CASSLETSGKYEQFF. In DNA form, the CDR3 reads TGTGCCAGCAGCTTGGAGACTAGCGGGAAATATGAGCAGTTCTTC. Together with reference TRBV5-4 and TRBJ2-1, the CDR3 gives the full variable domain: ETGVTQSPTHLIKTRGQQVTLRCSSQSGHNTVSWYQQALGQGPQFIFQYYREEENGRGNFPPRFSGLQFPNYSSELNVNALELDDSALYLCASSLETSGKYEQFFGPGTRLTVL.

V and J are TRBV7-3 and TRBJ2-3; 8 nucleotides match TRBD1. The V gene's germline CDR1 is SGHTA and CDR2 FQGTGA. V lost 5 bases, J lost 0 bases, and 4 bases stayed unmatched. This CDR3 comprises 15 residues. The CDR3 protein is CASSGTGLSTDTQYF. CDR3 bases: TGTGCCAGCAGCGGGACAGGACTAAGCACAGATACGCAGTATTTT.

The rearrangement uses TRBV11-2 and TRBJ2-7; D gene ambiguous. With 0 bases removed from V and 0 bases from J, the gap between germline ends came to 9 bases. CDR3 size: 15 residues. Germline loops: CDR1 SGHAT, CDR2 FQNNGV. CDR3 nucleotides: TGTGCCAGCAGCTTAGATGTCAGGCCCTCCTACGAGCAGTACTTC. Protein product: CASSLDVRPSYEQYF.

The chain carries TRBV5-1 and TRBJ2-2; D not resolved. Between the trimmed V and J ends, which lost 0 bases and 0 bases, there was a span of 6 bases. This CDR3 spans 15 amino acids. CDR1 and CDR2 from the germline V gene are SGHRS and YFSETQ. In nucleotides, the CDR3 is TGCGCCAGCAGCTTGGACACACCGAACACCGGGGAGCTGTTTTTT. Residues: CASSLDTPNTGELFF. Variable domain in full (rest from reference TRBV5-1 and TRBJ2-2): KAGVTQTPRYLIKTRGQQVTLSCSPISGHRSVSWYQQTPGQGLQFLFEYFSETQRNKGNFPGRFSGRQFSNSRSEMNVSTLELGDSALYLCASSLDTPNTGELFFGEGSRLTVL.

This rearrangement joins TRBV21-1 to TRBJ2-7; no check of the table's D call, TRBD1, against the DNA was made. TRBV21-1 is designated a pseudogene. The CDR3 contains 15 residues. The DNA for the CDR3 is TGTGCCAGCAGCAAAAACCCGGGACAGAACTACGAGCAGTACTTC. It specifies CASSKNPGQNYEQYF.

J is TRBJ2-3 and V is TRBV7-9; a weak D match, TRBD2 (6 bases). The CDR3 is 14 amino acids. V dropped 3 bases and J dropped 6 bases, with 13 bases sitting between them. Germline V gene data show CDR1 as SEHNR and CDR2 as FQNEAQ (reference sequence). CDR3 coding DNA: TGTGCCAGCAGCTTTGGAGGGAACGGGGATACGCAGTATTTT. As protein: CASSFGGNGDTQYF. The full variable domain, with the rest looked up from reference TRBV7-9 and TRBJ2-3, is DTGVSQNPRHKITKRGQNVTFRCDPISEHNRLYWYRQTLGQGPEFLTYFQNEAQLEKSRLLSDRFSAERPKGSFSTLEIQRTEQGDSAMYLCASSFGGNGDTQYFGPGTRLTVL.

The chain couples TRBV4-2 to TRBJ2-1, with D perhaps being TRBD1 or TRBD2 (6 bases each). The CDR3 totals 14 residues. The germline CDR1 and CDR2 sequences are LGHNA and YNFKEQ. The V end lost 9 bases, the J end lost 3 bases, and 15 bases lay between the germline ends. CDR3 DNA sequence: TGTGCCAGTAAGGGGGGAGCGGACTACAATGAGCAGTTCTTC. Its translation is CASKGGADYNEQFF.

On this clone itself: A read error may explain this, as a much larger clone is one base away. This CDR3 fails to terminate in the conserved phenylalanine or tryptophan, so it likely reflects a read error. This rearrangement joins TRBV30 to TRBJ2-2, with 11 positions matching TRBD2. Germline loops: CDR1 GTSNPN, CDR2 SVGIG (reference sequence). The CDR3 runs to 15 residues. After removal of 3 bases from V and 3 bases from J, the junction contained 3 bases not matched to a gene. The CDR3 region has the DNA TGTGCCTGGAGCTATAGCGGGAGGGACACCGGGGAGCTGTTTTCT. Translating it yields CAWSYSGRDTGELFS.